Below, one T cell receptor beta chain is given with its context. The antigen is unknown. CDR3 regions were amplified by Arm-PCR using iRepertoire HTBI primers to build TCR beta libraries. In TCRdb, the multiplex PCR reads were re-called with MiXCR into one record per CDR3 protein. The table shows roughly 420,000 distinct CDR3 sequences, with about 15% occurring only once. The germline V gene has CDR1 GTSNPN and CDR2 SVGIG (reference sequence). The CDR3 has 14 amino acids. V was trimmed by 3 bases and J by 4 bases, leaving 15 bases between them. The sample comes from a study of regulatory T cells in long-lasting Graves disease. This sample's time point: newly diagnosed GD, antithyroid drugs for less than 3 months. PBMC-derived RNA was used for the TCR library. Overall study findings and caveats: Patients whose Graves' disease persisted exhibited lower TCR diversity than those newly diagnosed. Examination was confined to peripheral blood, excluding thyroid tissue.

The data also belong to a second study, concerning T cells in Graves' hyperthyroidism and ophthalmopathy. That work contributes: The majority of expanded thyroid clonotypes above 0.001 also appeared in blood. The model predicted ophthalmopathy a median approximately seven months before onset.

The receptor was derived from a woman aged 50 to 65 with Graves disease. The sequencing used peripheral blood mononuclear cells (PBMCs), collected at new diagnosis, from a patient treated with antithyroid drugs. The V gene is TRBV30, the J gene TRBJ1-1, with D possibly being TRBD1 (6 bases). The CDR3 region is CAWRPPGHRTEAFF. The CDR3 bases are TGTGCCTGGAGGCCCCCGGGACACCGCACTGAAGCTTTCTTT.